What follows are 27 T cell receptor beta chains derived from one specimen sequenced in a study of T-cell memory formation after mild COVID-19. Each CDR3 protein gets one entry after TCRdb re-called the 5' RACE reads with MiXCR. The sample consists of 150,000 or so distinct CDR3 sequences, 25% to 40% of them appearing once. What was sequenced was PBMCs or a T cell subset sorted from them (not recorded which). These receptors all come from an adult woman who had mild COVID-19 (a few samples of this study predate the infection). Cell type and time point are not known.

This clonotype was counted a few times. The chain's CDR3 is CSAGAGQGTYEQYF. In nucleotides, the CDR3 is TGCAGTGCTGGAGCGGGACAGGGAACCTACGAGCAGTACTTC. V usage is TRBV20-1 and J usage is TRBJ2-7, with 9 bases matching TRBD1. The V segment lost 5 bases and the J segment 2 bases; nucleotides outside the gene matches: 7. The CDR3 has 14 residues. From germline, CDR1 is DFQATT and CDR2 SNEGSKA (reference sequence).

This clonotype was seen only a few times. This chain links TRBV13 with TRBJ2-7, with D hard to call. The V end was cut by 5 bases, the J end by 2 bases, with 16 bases between. Germline values: CDR1 PRHDT, CDR2 FYEKMQ (reference sequence). This CDR3 spans 15 amino acids. This chain's CDR3 is CASSRGGLKAYEQYF. In DNA, the CDR3 is TGTGCCAGCAGCAGAGGTGGGCTAAAGGCCTACGAGCAGTACTTC.

The rearrangement uses TRBV5-1 and TRBJ2-7; 7 nucleotides align to TRBD1. V dropped 4 bases and J dropped 6; count of bases not matched to a gene: 13. The CDR3 has 15 amino acids. Germline CDR1 SGHRS, CDR2 YFSETQ. CDR3 in amino acids: CASSQPHSTGLEQYF. As DNA, the CDR3 is TGCGCCAGCAGCCAACCCCATTCGACAGGGCTCGAGCAGTACTTC.

The rearrangement joins TRBV6-2 or TRBV6-3 to TRBJ2-1; 11 bases match TRBD2. V trimming: 7 bases; J trimming: 9 bases; junction bases outside the gene matches: 17. The CDR3 length is 17 residues. The germline CDR1 and CDR2 sequences are MNHEY and SVGEGT. CDR3 residues: CASIRGYLAGGPSEQFF. The DNA for the CDR3 is TGTGCCAGCATTCGGGGGTACTTAGCGGGAGGGCCTAGTGAGCAGTTCTTC.

The gene calls are TRBV4-3 and TRBJ2-5, with D unresolved. The CDR3 has 13 amino acids. CDR1 and CDR2 (germline): LGHNA, YSLEER. The germline V and J ends were trimmed by 0 bases and 6 bases, with 8 bases remaining between them. The CDR3 sequence is CASSQDTGQTQYF. The CDR3 bases are TGCGCCAGCAGCCAAGATACGGGTCAGACCCAGTACTTC.

This clonotype was seen many times. This chain connects TRBV27 to TRBJ2-1; the match to TRBD2 covers 8 bases. The V segment lost 6 bases and the J segment 6 bases; nucleotides outside the gene matches: 4. Germline CDR1 is MNHEY and CDR2 is SMNVEV (reference sequence). The CDR3 contains 13 residues. The CDR3 DNA reads TGTGCCAGCAGGCGGACTAGCCGCAATGAGCAGTTCTTC. Protein: CASRRTSRNEQFF.

In this sample, this clonotype turned up a few times. This chain uses TRBV12-3 or TRBV12-4 with TRBJ2-6; maybe TRBD1 (5 bases). The CDR3 spans 14 residues. Trimming took off 6 bases at V and 1 base at J, with 7 bases between the two ends. DNA of the CDR3: TGTGCCAGCAGGGCAGGGTCTGGGGCCAACGTCCTGACTTTC. Translated, it gives CASRAGSGANVLTF.

V and J are TRBV4-1 and TRBJ1-1, with D possibly TRBD1 on 6 matching bases. This CDR3 spans 14 amino acids. Between the trimmed V and J ends, which lost 3 bases and 7 bases, there was a span of 15 bases. Germline-derived CDR1 and CDR2 are MGHRA and YSYEKL. The CDR3 DNA reads TGCGCCAGCAGCCATACAGGGTATGACGGTGAAGCTTTCTTT. Translated, it gives CASSHTGYDGEAFF.

This clonotype was observed a handful of times. The chain uses TRBV7-8 and TRBJ1-2; TRBD1 matches 7 bases. Germline V gives CDR1 SGHVS, CDR2 FQNEAQ. This CDR3 has 16 amino acids. Trimming cost V 0 bases and J 8 bases; bases outside gene matches: 12. Written as DNA, the CDR3 is TGTGCCAGCAGCTTAGCCTTAGGACAGGATGGAGGCGGCTACACCTTC. Encoded protein: CASSLALGQDGGGYTF.

The V gene is TRBV27, the J gene TRBJ2-3; TRBD2 matches 8 bases. The CDR3 spans 18 residues. Germline CDR1 and CDR2: MNHEY and SMNVEV (reference sequence). V was pared by 5 bases and J by 2 bases, with 15 bases of the junction left unmatched. CDR3 protein: CASSPTRTSRGITDTQYF. In nucleotides, the CDR3 is TGTGCCAGCAGTCCGACGCGGACTAGCCGAGGGATCACAGATACGCAGTATTTT.

This clonotype appeared a few times. The J gene is TRBJ2-1, the V gene TRBV20-1; D is perhaps TRBD1 (6 bases). Germline V gene sequence: CDR1 DFQATT, CDR2 SNEGSKA (reference sequence). CDR3 length: 14 amino acids. V was trimmed by 7 bases and J by 0 bases, leaving 13 bases between them. The CDR3 reads CSGQDPSSYNEQFF. The CDR3 DNA sequence: TGCAGTGGACAGGACCCGAGCTCCTACAATGAGCAGTTCTTC.

V gene TRBV6-2 or TRBV6-3 combines with J gene TRBJ2-3; D tentatively reads TRBD1 or TRBD2 (5 bases each). V gave up 5 bases and J gave up 1 base, with 16 bases separating them. The CDR3 length is 16 residues. CDR1 is MNHEY and CDR2 is SVGEGT in the germline V gene. CDR3 nucleotide sequence: TGTGCCAGCAGTCCCCCCGGGGCGCTTGGCACAGATACGCAGTATTTT. This gives the protein CASSPPGALGTDTQYF.

This chain connects TRBV25-1 to TRBJ1-2, with D possibly TRBD1 on 5 matching bases. This CDR3 contains 13 residues. The V gene's germline CDR1 is MGHDK and CDR2 SYGVNS. V was pared by 3 bases and J by 8 bases, with 13 bases between. The CDR3 nucleotides read TGTGCCAGCAGTGACGGTCAGGGTGGCGGCTACACCTTC. This sequence encodes CASSDGQGGGYTF.

V and J are TRBV20-1 and TRBJ2-1; 10 positions match TRBD2. Germline CDR1 and CDR2: DFQATT and SNEGSKA (reference sequence). The CDR3 sequence is 16 residues long. J was trimmed by 9 bases and V by 1 base; bases with no gene match: 12. The CDR3 reads CSARALLGTSVGEQFF. The DNA for the CDR3 is TGCAGTGCTAGAGCCCTCTTGGGGACTAGCGTAGGTGAGCAGTTCTTC.

In this sample, this clonotype turned up many times. DNA of the CDR3: TGCAGCGTTGAAGAACAGGTTGAGCAGTTCTTC. Translating it yields CSVEEQVEQFF. The rearrangement links TRBV29-1 to TRBJ2-1, with D possibly being TRBD1 (5 bases). Per germline, CDR1 SQVTM and CDR2 ANQGSEA. Between the trimmed V and J ends, which lost 0 bases and 9 bases, there was a span of 6 bases. The CDR3 sequence is 11 residues long.

The V and J genes are TRBV20-1 and TRBJ1-2, with 7 nucleotides matching TRBD1. The trim removed 0 bases at V and 4 bases at J, leaving 2 bases unmatched. CDR3 size: 13 residues. CDR1 is DFQATT, CDR2 SNEGSKA, per germline (reference sequence). This chain's CDR3 is CSARDRGSYGYTF. The CDR3 DNA is TGCAGTGCTAGAGACAGGGGGAGCTATGGCTACACCTTC.

The chain recombines TRBV4-2 with TRBJ2-5, with TRBD1 matching 8 bases. The length of the CDR3 is 17 residues. V lost 0 bases, J lost 1 base, and 7 bases stayed unmatched. CDR1 is LGHNA, CDR2 YNFKEQ, per germline. The CDR3 loop reads CASSQEGGQALQETQYF. The CDR3 DNA reads as TGTGCCAGCAGCCAAGAAGGGGGACAGGCCCTCCAAGAGACCCAGTACTTC.

The chain uses TRBV5-1 and TRBJ1-1; 10 positions match TRBD1. CDR3 length equals 16 residues. Trimming removed 4 bases from V and 4 bases from J; junction bases left unmatched: 10. Looked up from germline, CDR1 is SGHRS and CDR2 is YFSETQ. CDR3 loop: CASSPWTGQGITEAFF. Written as DNA, the CDR3 is TGCGCCAGCAGCCCTTGGACGGGACAGGGGATCACTGAAGCTTTCTTT.

The chain uses TRBV12-3 or TRBV12-4 and TRBJ2-5; 12 nucleotides match TRBD2. Losses at the gene ends were 5 bases for V and 5 bases for J; bases not matched to a gene: 6. The CDR3 runs 15 residues. The CDR3 protein is CASSLTSGRGETQYF. The CDR3 nucleotides are TGTGCCAGCAGTCTGACTAGCGGGAGAGGGGAGACCCAGTACTTC.

This clonotype was seen more than once but under ten times. The chain combines TRBV5-6 with TRBJ2-7; D not certain. V lost 1 base, J lost 2 bases, and 7 bases lay in between. Looked up from germline, CDR1 is SGHDT and CDR2 is YYEEEE. This CDR3 has 13 residues. The CDR3 DNA reads as TGTGCCAGCAGCTTGAACACAGCCTACGAGCAGTACTTC. Amino acids: CASSLNTAYEQYF.

To note about this clonotype: No DNA is shown, since the ends of the CDR3 on it are uncertain; the CDR3 is the one TCRdb lists. The chain recombines TRBV12-3 or TRBV12-4 with TRBJ2-1; the table's TRBD2 call for D was not verified on the DNA. The CDR3 is made up of 15 amino acids, end residues included. CDR3 sequence: CASSFGPGTSGSLFF.

This rearrangement joins TRBV5-5 to TRBJ1-5, with D unresolved. This CDR3 is built from 15 residues. CDR1 and CDR2 (germline): SGHKS, YYEKEE (reference sequence). V was trimmed by 0 bases and J by 2 bases, leaving 9 bases between them. The CDR3 sequence: CASSLEGKGNQPQHF. CDR3 DNA sequence: TGTGCCAGCAGCTTGGAAGGGAAGGGCAATCAGCCCCAGCATTTT.

This clonotype has just a few counts. This chain connects TRBV10-3 to TRBJ1-2; unclear D gene. Germline CDR1 and CDR2: ENHRY and SYGVKD. There are 13 residues in the CDR3. The V end was cut by 2 bases, the J end by 2 bases, with 6 bases between. CDR3 sequence: CAISETRNYGYTF. The CDR3 nucleotides are TGTGCCATCAGTGAGACCAGGAACTATGGCTACACCTTC.

The chain joins TRBV7-9 to TRBJ1-1; tentative D call: TRBD1 (5 bases). Germline V gives CDR1 SEHNR, CDR2 FQNEAQ (reference sequence). V gave up 4 bases and J gave up 1 base, with 25 bases separating them. The CDR3 is 19 residues long. In DNA, the CDR3 is TGTGCCAGCAGCTGGGGGATGGGGCAGGGCCTCCCGGGGAACACTGAAGCTTTCTTT. This sequence encodes CASSWGMGQGLPGNTEAFF. Full variable domain (outside the CDR3, taken from reference TRBV7-9 and TRBJ1-1): DTGVSQNPRHKITKRGQNVTFRCDPISEHNRLYWYRQTLGQGPEFLTYFQNEAQLEKSRLLSDRFSAERPKGSFSTLEIQRTEQGDSAMYLCASSWGMGQGLPGNTEAFFGQGTRLTVV.

The chain is built from TRBV15 and TRBJ1-2; D is unresolved. The CDR3 extends over 13 amino acids. Trimming removed 0 bases from V and 8 bases from J, with 10 bases in between. Per germline, CDR1 LNHNV and CDR2 YYDKDF (reference sequence). Written as DNA, the CDR3 is TGTGCCACCAGCAGAGAGGAACGCCGCGGCTACACCTTC. Amino acids: CATSREERRGYTF.

The chain uses TRBV24-1 and TRBJ2-1; TRBD2 agrees at 13 bases. V shed 3 bases and J 7 bases; nucleotides not matched to a gene: 2. Germline V gives CDR1 KGHDR, CDR2 SFDVKD. The CDR3 extends over 15 amino acids. CDR3 nucleotides: TGTGCCACCAGTGATCTGACTAGCGGGGGGAATGAGCAGTTCTTC. As protein: CATSDLTSGGNEQFF.

The chain employs TRBV18 and TRBJ1-2; D remains unclear. The length of the CDR3 is 15 residues. Trimming removed 2 bases at V and 5 bases at J, with 15 bases between. CDR1 KGHSH and CDR2 LQKENI come from the germline V gene. In DNA, the CDR3 is TGTGCCAGCTCACCAGCCGGGATTGATTCTTATGGCTACACCTTC. Translating gives CASSPAGIDSYGYTF.